The rows below give T cell receptor beta chains drawn from one sample of a study of blood T cell repertoires in COVID-19. Assay: immunoSEQ multiplex PCR; the TCRdb copy retains only in-frame clones and omits some. The repertoire holds over 130,000 clones, with about 87% as singletons. Sequencing used peripheral blood. Receptors were obtained from a woman older than 75 with acute or convalescent COVID-19. CDR3s include the opening cysteine and the closing phenylalanine or tryptophan. The order of the fields is D gene, V gene, clone size, J gene, CDR3 protein, CDR3 DNA. D genes are given only for firm matches. The size of a clone is reported for some rows only, either as once, few or many, or as a class for expanded clones.

-	TRBV18	-	TRBJ1-6	CASSPGGVDSPLHF	TGTGCCAGCTCACCGGGAGGGGTTGATTCACCCCTCCACTTT
-	TRBV18	-	TRBJ2-7	CASCTGTEVYEQYF	TGTGCCAGCTGCACCGGGACTGAAGTTTACGAGCAGTACTTC
TRBD1	TRBV12-5	-	TRBJ1-5	CASAWDRPVGPMTQHF	TGTGCTAGTGCCTGGGACAGGCCCGTGGGTCCAATGACCCAGCATTTT
TRBD1	TRBV18	-	TRBJ1-1	CASSQTGAGQRNTEAFF	TGTGCCAGCTCACAAACCGGCGCGGGACAGAGGAACACTGAAGCTTTCTTT
TRBD1	TRBV24-1	-	TRBJ1-2	CATSDPDRDGGYTF	TGTGCCACCAGTGACCCGGACAGGGACGGTGGCTACACCTTC
-	TRBV5-8	-	TRBJ1-1	CASRKISIPNTEAFF	TGTGCCAGCAGGAAAATTAGCATCCCGAACACTGAAGCTTTCTTT
-	TRBV19	-	TRBJ1-1	CASSYRENTEAFF	TGTGCCAGTAGTTACAGGGAAAACACTGAAGCTTTCTTT
-	TRBV12-1	-	TRBJ1-3	CASSAPSFVIYSGNTIYF	TGTGCCAGCAGCGCCCCCTCTTTCGTCATCTACTCTGGAAACACCATATATTTT
TRBD1	TRBV30	-	TRBJ1-2	CAWNRGNYGYTF	TGTGCCTGGAACAGGGGTAACTATGGCTACACCTTC
TRBD1	TRBV6-5	-	TRBJ1-2	CAGQGDVYGYTF	TGTGCCGGACAGGGGGACGTCTATGGCTACACCTTC
-	TRBV24-1	-	TRBJ1-6	CATSDPVDRILSNCGYNSPLHF	TGTGCCACCAGTGATCCGGTTGACAGGATCCTATCTAATTGTGGATATAATTCACCCCTCCACTTT
-	TRBV6-1	few	TRBJ1-6	CASSESSFGASPLHF	TGTGCCAGCAGTGAATCCAGTTTTGGGGCCTCACCCCTCCACTTT
TRBD1	TRBV5-1	medium-sized	TRBJ1-2	CASSPTGTGGSHGYTF	TGCGCCAGCAGCCCCACCGGGACAGGGGGATCTCATGGCTACACCTTC
-	TRBV2	-	TRBJ1-1	CASTVGALSPNTEAFF	TGTGCCAGCACCGTGGGGGCTTTATCGCCGAACACTGAAGCTTTCTTT